A few counts support the clone carrying this T cell receptor beta chain. Its antigen is currently unknown. These data originate in a study of cytomegalovirus exposure and HLA in healthy donors. Study-wide points: Analyzed later, most CMV-associated TCR beta chains appeared HLA-restricted. TRBV6-2, TRBV6-3 and other indistinguishable V segments were excluded. High sensitivity and specificity were reportedly achieved when the classifier diagnosed cytomegalovirus status.

The PCR contained 60 Vbeta and 13 Jbeta primers. The repertoire was sequenced with immunoSEQ multiplex PCR; TCRdb's copy has only in-frame clones and lacks some. The sample contains 190,000 or so clones, roughly 78% of which appear only once. Germline lookup yields CDR1 LGHNT and CDR2 FRNRAP. Deletions cut 2 bases from V and 0 bases from J, with 11 bases between. CDR3 length: 16 residues. Healthy people donating bone marrow made up the donors. The V call is TRBV12-5, the J call TRBJ1-5; no reliable D call. Source material: PBMCs. The sequence was obtained from a boy aged 5-17 years in good health and CMV-seronegative. CDR3 DNA: TGTGCTAGTGGTTTGATTCAGGCGTATAGCAATCAGCCCCAGCATTTT. Its translation is CASGLIQAYSNQPQHF.